The 29 T cell receptor beta chains given below trace back to one sample, sequenced in a study of T cell responses to AZD1222 COVID-19 vaccine. Here immunoSEQ multiplex PCR was the method, and the copy in TCRdb shows in-frame clones only, minus some. The sample has tens of thousands of clones, roughly 88% seen once. Sequencing was performed on peripheral blood, taken on day 0 of MenACWY control vaccination. Receptor source: an adult in good health.

This clone has a handful of counts. The rearrangement joins TRBV6-1 to TRBJ2-3; D remains unclear. There are 11 residues in the CDR3. Germline CDR1 and CDR2: MNHNS and SASEGT. V dropped 2 bases and J dropped 7 bases, with 4 bases sitting between them. The CDR3 sequence: CASSESNTQYF. In DNA form, the CDR3 reads TGTGCCAGCAGTGAATCAAATACGCAGTATTTT.

This chain joins TRBV5-1 and TRBJ2-5; 9 positions agree with TRBD1. Trimming cost V 3 bases and J 5 bases; bases outside gene matches: 8. The CDR3 covers 15 residues. Germline lookup yields CDR1 SGHRS and CDR2 YFSETQ. The CDR3 nucleotides are TGCGCCAGCAGCTCAACAGGGGGCGCAGGGGAGACCCAGTACTTC. Encoded protein: CASSSTGGAGETQYF.

The chain links TRBV25-1 to TRBJ2-5, with 8 bases lining up with TRBD2. Trimming cost V 6 bases and J 4 bases; bases outside gene matches: 10. Germline values: CDR1 MGHDK, CDR2 SYGVNS. The CDR3 length is 15 residues. The CDR3 is CASRSPGGRGETQYF. For the CDR3, the DNA is TGTGCCAGCAGATCTCCGGGGGGGAGGGGAGAGACCCAGTACTTC.

This chain connects TRBV7-9 to TRBJ1-4, with TRBD1 matching 7 bases. The CDR3 has 14 amino acids. With 5 bases clipped from V and 7 bases from J, the junction kept 7 bases outside the gene matches. Looked up from germline, CDR1 is SEHNR and CDR2 is FQNEAQ (reference sequence). CDR3 in amino acids: CASSPNRDSEKLFF. The CDR3 coding sequence is TGTGCCAGCAGCCCGAACCGGGACAGTGAAAAACTGTTTTTT.

The chain links TRBV7-2 to TRBJ1-3; no firm D call. CDR3 length: 15 amino acids. Germline-derived CDR1 and CDR2 are SGHTA and FQGNSA. Trimming cost V 5 bases and J 0 bases, with 11 bases left between them. The CDR3 loop is CASSTSRSSGNTIYF. The CDR3 DNA follows: TGTGCCAGCAGCACCAGCAGAAGCTCTGGAAACACCATATATTTT.

The genes are TRBV27 and TRBJ1-2, with D possibly TRBD1 on 5 matching bases. This CDR3 comprises 14 residues. V dropped 2 bases and J dropped 8 bases, with 15 bases sitting between them. Germline CDR1 reads MNHEY; CDR2 reads SMNVEV (reference sequence). The CDR3 spells CASSLNPRAGGYTF. In nucleotides, the CDR3 is TGTGCCAGCAGTTTAAATCCCAGGGCCGGCGGCTACACCTTC.

J is TRBJ1-5 and V is TRBV4-2; the match to TRBD1 covers 9 bases. The CDR3 length is 15 residues. Germline V gives CDR1 LGHNA, CDR2 YNFKEQ. With 3 bases clipped from V and 4 bases from J, the junction kept 4 bases outside the gene matches. CDR3 sequence: CASSQDRGSNQPQHF. CDR3 bases: TGTGCCAGCAGCCAGGACAGGGGCTCAAATCAGCCCCAGCATTTT.

This rearrangement joins TRBV19 to TRBJ1-4, with D uncertain. Germline-derived CDR1 and CDR2 are LNHDA and SQIVND (reference sequence). This CDR3 spans 14 amino acids. V was cut by 5 bases and J by 7 bases, with 14 bases left in between. In nucleotides, the CDR3 is TGTGCCAGTAGTCCACCCCGGGAGAGTGAAAAACTGTTTTTT. This translates into CASSPPRESEKLFF.

The chain is built from TRBV2 and TRBJ1-3, with 7 bases that match TRBD1. The V and J ends lost 2 bases and 2 bases, in that order; junction bases with no gene match: 3. Germline V CDR1 and CDR2: SNHLY, FYNNEI. The CDR3 spans 15 residues. CDR3 coding DNA: TGTGCCAGCAGTGAAAACAGGGGCACTGGAAACACCATATATTTT. It encodes CASSENRGTGNTIYF.

The V gene is TRBV15, the J gene TRBJ2-2; unclear D gene. The CDR3 is 13 residues long. CDR1 is LNHNV and CDR2 is YYDKDF in the germline V gene (reference sequence). Trimming shortened V by 5 bases and J by 4 bases, and 8 bases separated the two germline ends. The DNA of the CDR3 is TGTGCCACCAGCGAGAGAAGCACCGGGGAGCTGTTTTTT. This encodes CATSERSTGELFF.

The V gene is TRBV7-8, the J gene TRBJ2-2; TRBD2 matches 8 bases. The germline V gene encodes CDR1 SGHVS and CDR2 FQNEAQ. V lost 4 bases to trimming and J lost 2 bases; unmatched junction nucleotides: 15. The CDR3 covers 19 residues. CDR3: CASSSRRGVQAPNTGELFF. DNA of the CDR3: TGTGCCAGCAGCTCGAGGCGGGGGGTCCAGGCCCCAAACACCGGGGAGCTGTTTTTT.

V gene TRBV3-1 (or the pseudogene TRBV3-2) combines with J gene TRBJ2-3; D may be TRBD1 (6 bases). V lost 1 base and J lost 0, with 23 bases in between. This CDR3 is built from 20 residues. The germline CDR1 and CDR2 sequences are LGHDT and YNNKEL (reference sequence). The CDR3 reads CASSQAVGAWVGASTDTQYF. In nucleotides, the CDR3 is TGTGCCAGCAGCCAAGCGGTGGGGGCCTGGGTGGGTGCTAGCACAGATACGCAGTATTTT.

The chain is built from TRBV9 and TRBJ2-5; 14 nucleotides match TRBD2. The CDR3 runs 18 residues. Trimming cost V 0 bases and J 0 bases; bases outside gene matches: 4. The germline V gene encodes CDR1 SGDLS and CDR2 YYNGEE. Written as DNA, the CDR3 is TGTGCCAGCAGCGTAGCGACTAGCGGGGGGGCGGACCAAGAGACCCAGTACTTC. The encoded protein is CASSVATSGGADQETQYF. Full variable domain (rest looked up from reference TRBV9 and TRBJ2-5): DSGVTQTPKHLITATGQRVTLRCSPRSGDLSVYWYQQSLDQGLQFLIQYYNGEERAKGNILERFSAQQFPDLHSELNLSSLELGDSALYFCASSVATSGGADQETQYFGPGTRLLVL.

The chain uses TRBV18 and TRBJ1-1; D unresolved. Germline values: CDR1 KGHSH, CDR2 LQKENI. There are 15 residues in the CDR3. V was pared by 3 bases and J by 3 bases, with 14 bases between. CDR3 sequence (DNA): TGTGCCAGCTCACCGACCCGGCCCTTTGACACTGAAGCTTTCTTT. As protein: CASSPTRPFDTEAFF.

This clone was seen only once. The J gene is TRBJ1-6, the V gene TRBV6-5, with D unclear. V was clipped by 7 bases and J by 5 bases, with 12 bases between them. Germline lookup yields CDR1 MNHEY and CDR2 SVGAGI. The CDR3 totals 14 residues. As DNA, the CDR3 is TGTGCCAGCACCATGGCAGATAATAATTCACCCCTCCACTTT. It encodes CASTMADNNSPLHF.

This chain joins TRBV19 and TRBJ1-5; perhaps TRBD1 as D (6 bases). Deletions cut 0 bases from V and 4 bases from J, with 7 bases between. The length of the CDR3 is 14 residues. CDR1 is LNHDA and CDR2 is SQIVND in the germline V gene (reference sequence). CDR3 sequence reads: CASSIEGGNQPQHF. In DNA form, the CDR3 reads TGTGCCAGTAGTATAGAAGGGGGTAATCAGCCCCAGCATTTT.

The sample holds one count of this clone. The chain links TRBV5-1 to TRBJ1-2, with 7 positions matching TRBD1. Germline assignment: CDR1 SGHRS and CDR2 YFSETQ. The CDR3 consists of 14 residues. V shed 0 bases and J 4 bases; nucleotides not matched to a gene: 3. The CDR3 protein is CASSLADRVYGYTF. The CDR3 nucleotides are TGCGCCAGCAGCTTGGCCGACAGGGTCTATGGCTACACCTTC.

The genes are TRBV19 and TRBJ1-6; 8 bases align to TRBD1. The CDR3 is made up of 15 amino acids. Germline CDR1 is LNHDA and CDR2 is SQIVND (reference sequence). The trim removed 5 bases at V and 7 bases at J, leaving 7 bases unmatched. CDR3 region: CASSGRTGLNSPLHF. The CDR3 DNA sequence: TGTGCCAGTAGTGGGCGGACAGGGTTGAATTCACCCCTCCACTTT. The complete variable domain, with remaining parts taken from reference TRBV19 and TRBJ1-6, reads DGGITQSPKYLFRKEGQNVTLSCEQNLNHDAMYWYRQDPGQGLRLIYYSQIVNDFQKGDIAEGYSVSREKKESFPLTVTSAQKNPTAFYLCASSGRTGLNSPLHFGNGTRLTVT.

The rearrangement links TRBV4-2 to TRBJ2-5, with TRBD1 identical over 9 bases. Germline CDR1 reads LGHNA; CDR2 reads YNFKEQ. Trimming cost V 0 bases and J 4 bases; bases outside gene matches: 9. CDR3 length: 17 amino acids. CDR3 in amino acids: CASSQDLQGAGSETQYF. The CDR3 DNA sequence: TGTGCCAGCAGCCAAGATCTACAGGGGGCAGGATCAGAGACCCAGTACTTC.

The rearrangement joins TRBV28 to TRBJ2-2; the match to TRBD1 covers 9 bases. This CDR3 comprises 15 residues. With 6 bases clipped from V and 6 bases from J, the junction kept 8 bases outside the gene matches. In germline, CDR1 is MDHEN, CDR2 SYDVKM. The CDR3 coding sequence is TGTGCCAGCAGGCCGGGACAGGGTTTCGCCGGGGAGCTGTTTTTT. This gives the protein CASRPGQGFAGELFF. Full variable domain (outside the CDR3, taken from reference TRBV28 and TRBJ2-2): DVKVTQSSRYLVKRTGEKVFLECVQDMDHENMFWYRQDPGLGLRLIYFSYDVKMKEKGDIPEGYSVSREKKERFSLILESASTNQTSMYLCASRPGQGFAGELFFGEGSRLTVL.

V usage is TRBV14 and J usage is TRBJ1-2; D might be TRBD1 (6 bases). Germline CDR1 SGHDN, CDR2 FVKESK. This CDR3 has 14 residues. Trimming removed 3 bases from V and 3 bases from J, with 11 bases in between. DNA for the CDR3: TGTGCCAGCAGCCAGGTGACAGGTGACTATGGCTACACCTTC. Amino acid sequence: CASSQVTGDYGYTF.

The V gene is TRBV19, the J gene TRBJ1-1; 9 bases line up with TRBD1. With 6 bases clipped from V and 1 base from J, the junction kept 6 bases outside the gene matches. CDR3 length: 15 residues. From germline, CDR1 is LNHDA and CDR2 SQIVND (reference sequence). Here the CDR3 DNA reads TGTGCCAGTAGCGAGGGGACAGGGCCGAACACTGAAGCTTTCTTT. Translating it yields CASSEGTGPNTEAFF.

This chain connects TRBV4-3 to TRBJ1-5, with D possibly TRBD1 on 6 matching bases. The CDR3 contains 15 residues. V was pared by 0 bases and J by 7 bases, with 13 bases between. Germline lookup yields CDR1 LGHNA and CDR2 YSLEER. The CDR3 DNA reads as TGCGCCAGCAGCCAAGATACAGGGAATCGGCAGCCCCAGCATTTT. Protein product: CASSQDTGNRQPQHF.

The chain carries TRBV5-8 and TRBJ2-7; D is possibly TRBD1 (6 bases). The CDR3 loop spans 14 amino acids. Germline V lookup: CDR1 SGHTS, CDR2 YDEGEE. Trimming took off 1 base at V and 3 bases at J, with 11 bases between the two ends. The CDR3 spells CASSLYRASYEQYF. In nucleotides, the CDR3 is TGTGCCAGCAGCTTGTACAGGGCGAGCTACGAGCAGTACTTC.

The DNA for the CDR3 is TGTGCCAGCAGCTTGGACACCTTACCCTGGGAGACCCAGTACTTC. Its protein is CASSLDTLPWETQYF. The rearrangement uses TRBV7-8 and TRBJ2-5, with D perhaps matching TRBD1 (5 bases). This CDR3 spans 15 amino acids. The germline gives CDR1 SGHVS, CDR2 FQNEAQ. The V end was cut by 3 bases, the J end by 5 bases, with 16 bases between.

The chain has TRBV28 and TRBJ1-2; the D is unclear. The V end lost 4 bases, the J end lost 2 bases, and 5 bases lay between the germline ends. This CDR3 is built from 12 residues. Germline V gene data show CDR1 as MDHEN and CDR2 as SYDVKM. The CDR3 DNA reads TGTGCCAGCAGTTCTGGGAACTATGGCTACACCTTC. Its translation is CASSSGNYGYTF.

The rearrangement joins TRBV12-3 or TRBV12-4 to TRBJ2-3; D not resolved. Between the trimmed V and J ends, which lost 3 bases and 5 bases, there was a span of 6 bases. The CDR3 length is 12 residues. CDR3 amino acids: CASSFSQDTQYF. DNA of the CDR3: TGTGCCAGCAGTTTTAGTCAAGATACGCAGTATTTT.

CDR3: CASSAEGGNNSPLHF. The CDR3 coding sequence is TGTGCCAGCAGTGCCGAGGGTGGGAATAATTCACCCCTCCACTTT. V usage is TRBV6-4 and J usage is TRBJ1-6; D is uncertain. The CDR3 spans 15 residues. V was cut by 4 bases and J by 5 bases, with 12 bases left in between. CDR1 and CDR2 (germline): MRHNA, SNTAGT.

In this sample, this clone turned up a few times. This sequence joins TRBV7-2 and TRBJ1-6; D might be TRBD1 (5 bases). Per the germline V gene, CDR1 is SGHTA and CDR2 is FQGNSA. The V and J ends lost 5 bases and 5 bases respectively, with 13 bases between them. CDR3 length: 15 amino acids. The CDR3 sequence is CASSPRGSHNSPLHF. The CDR3 DNA reads TGTGCCAGCAGCCCTAGGGGTTCGCATAATTCACCCCTCCACTTT.